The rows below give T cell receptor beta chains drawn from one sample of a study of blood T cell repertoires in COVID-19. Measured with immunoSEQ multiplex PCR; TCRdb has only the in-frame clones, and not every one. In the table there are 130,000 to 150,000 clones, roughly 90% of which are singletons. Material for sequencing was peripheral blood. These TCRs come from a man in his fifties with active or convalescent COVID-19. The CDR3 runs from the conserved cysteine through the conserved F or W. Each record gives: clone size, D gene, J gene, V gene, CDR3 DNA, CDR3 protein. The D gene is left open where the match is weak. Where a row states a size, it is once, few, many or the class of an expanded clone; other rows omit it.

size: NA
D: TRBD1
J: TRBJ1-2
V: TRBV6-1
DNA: TGTGCCAGCAGTGAAGGGACGGGGGACAGCTCTAACTATGGCTACACCTTC
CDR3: CASSEGTGDSSNYGYTF

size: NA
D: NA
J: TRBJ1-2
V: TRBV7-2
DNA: TGTGCCAGCAGCTTAGCCGAAACAGGTGCTGGCTACACCTTC
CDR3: CASSLAETGAGYTF

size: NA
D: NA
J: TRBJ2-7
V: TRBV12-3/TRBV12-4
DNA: TGTGCCAGCAGCTCCAGGGGTCACGAGCAGTACTTC
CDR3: CASSSRGHEQYF

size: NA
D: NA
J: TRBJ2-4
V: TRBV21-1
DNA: TGTGCCAGCAGCAAAGTGGGCAGGGACAAAAACATTCAGTACTTC
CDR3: CASSKVGRDKNIQYF

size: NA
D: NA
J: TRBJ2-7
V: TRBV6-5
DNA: TGTGCCAGCAGGACAGCTTCCTACGAGCAGTACTTC
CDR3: CASRTASYEQYF

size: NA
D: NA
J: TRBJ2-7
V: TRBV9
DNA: TGTGCCAGCAGCGTAACACCCGCAGCCTACGAGCAGTACTTC
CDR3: CASSVTPAAYEQYF

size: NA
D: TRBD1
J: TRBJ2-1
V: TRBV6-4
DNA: TGTGCCAGCAGTGAGACAGGGGGGAGCAATGAGCAGTTCTTC
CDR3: CASSETGGSNEQFF

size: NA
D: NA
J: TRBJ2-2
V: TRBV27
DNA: TGTGCCAGCAGTTCGGCGAACACCGGGGAGCTGTTTTTT
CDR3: CASSSANTGELFF

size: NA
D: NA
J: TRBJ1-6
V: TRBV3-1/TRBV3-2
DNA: TGTGCCAGCAGCCAAGGGGGGGATAATTCACCCCTCCACTTT
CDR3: CASSQGGDNSPLHF

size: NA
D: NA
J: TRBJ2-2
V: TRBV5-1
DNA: TGCGCCAGCAGCTTCCTACAGGACACCGGGGAGCTGTTTTTT
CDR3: CASSFLQDTGELFF

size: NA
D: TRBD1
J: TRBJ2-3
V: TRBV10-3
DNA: TGTGCCATCAGTGGGACAGGTTACACAGATACGCAGTATTTT
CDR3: CAISGTGYTDTQYF

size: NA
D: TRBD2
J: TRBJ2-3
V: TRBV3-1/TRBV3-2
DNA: TGTGCCAGCAGCCAAGAGACTAGCGGGAGACTGAGAGGCACAGATACGCAGTATTTT
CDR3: CASSQETSGRLRGTDTQYF

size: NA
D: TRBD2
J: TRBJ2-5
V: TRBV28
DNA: TGTGCCAGCAGTTCGGAAGCGGGACCTAACCAAGAGACCCAGTACTTC
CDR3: CASSSEAGPNQETQYF

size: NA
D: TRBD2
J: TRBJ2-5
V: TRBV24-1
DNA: TGTGCCACCAGTGAGCCCGGGACTAGCAAAGAGACCCAGTACTTC
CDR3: CATSEPGTSKETQYF

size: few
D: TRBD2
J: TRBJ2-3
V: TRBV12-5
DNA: TGTGCTAGTGGTGTTACTAGCGGGAGGGTAGATACGCAGTATTTT
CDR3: CASGVTSGRVDTQYF

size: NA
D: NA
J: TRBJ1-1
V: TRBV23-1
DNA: TGCGCCAGCAGTCATCAGCGGGGTATGAACACTGAAGCTTTCTTT
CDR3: CASSHQRGMNTEAFF

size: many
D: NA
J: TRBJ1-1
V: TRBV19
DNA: TGTGCCAGTAGGACTGCCGGGAACACTGAAGCTTTCTTT
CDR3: CASRTAGNTEAFF

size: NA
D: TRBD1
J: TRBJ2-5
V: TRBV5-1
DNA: TGCGCCAGCAGCTCGACAGGGGGTTCGGAGACCCAGTACTTC
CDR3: CASSSTGGSETQYF

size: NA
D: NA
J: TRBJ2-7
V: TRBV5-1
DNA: TGCGCCAGCAGCTTGGGCGACAGCTCCTACGAGCAGTACTTC
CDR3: CASSLGDSSYEQYF

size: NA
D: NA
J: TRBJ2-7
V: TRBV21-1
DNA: TGTGCCAGCAGCAAAATCGAAGGGACAGTCTTCTACGAGCAGTACTTC
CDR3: CASSKIEGTVFYEQYF

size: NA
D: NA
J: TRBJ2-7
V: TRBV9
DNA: TGTGCCAGCAGCGTAGAGGGGACAAGCCTTTCCGAGCAGTACTTC
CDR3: CASSVEGTSLSEQYF

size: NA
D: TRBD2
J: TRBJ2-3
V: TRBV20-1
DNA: TGCAGTGCTAGTGTAGCGGGGAGCACAGATACGCAGTATTTT
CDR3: CSASVAGSTDTQYF

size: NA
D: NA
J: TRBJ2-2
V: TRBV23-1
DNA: TGCGCCAGCAGCTGCGGACAGCGGAACACCGGGGAGCTGTTTTTT
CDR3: CASSCGQRNTGELFF

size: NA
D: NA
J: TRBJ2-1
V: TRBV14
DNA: TGTGCCAGCAGCCAAGCGGGCGTCCAGCGGTACAATGAGCAGTTCTTC
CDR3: CASSQAGVQRYNEQFF

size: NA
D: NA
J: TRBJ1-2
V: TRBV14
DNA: TGTGCCAGCAGCCAGCAAGGCGGCCACTATGGCTACACCTTC
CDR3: CASSQQGGHYGYTF

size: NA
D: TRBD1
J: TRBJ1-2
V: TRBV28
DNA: TGTGCCAGCAGTTCCCTCGGACAGGGCTTAATCTATGGCTACACCTTC
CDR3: CASSSLGQGLIYGYTF

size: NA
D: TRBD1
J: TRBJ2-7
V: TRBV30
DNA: TGTGCCTGGAGTACGAGACAGGGCATTTACGAGCAGTACTTC
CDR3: CAWSTRQGIYEQYF

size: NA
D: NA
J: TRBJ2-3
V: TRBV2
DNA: TGTGCCAGCAGTATGTCGTCGAGTTCAGATACGCAGTATTTT
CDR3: CASSMSSSSDTQYF

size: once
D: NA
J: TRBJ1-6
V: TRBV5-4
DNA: TGTGCCAGCGGGAGCTCCTATAATTCACCCCTCCACTTT
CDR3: CASGSSYNSPLHF

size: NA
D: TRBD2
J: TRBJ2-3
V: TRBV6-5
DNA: TGTGCCAGCTTGGCTGGCGGGAGTGGCACAGATACGCAGTATTTT
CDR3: CASLAGGSGTDTQYF

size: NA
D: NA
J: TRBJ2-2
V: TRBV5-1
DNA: TGCGCCAGCAGTTCCACTACAACGAACACCGGGGAGCTGTTTTTT
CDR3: CASSSTTTNTGELFF

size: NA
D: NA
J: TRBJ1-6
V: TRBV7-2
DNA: TGTGCCAGCAGCTTAGGGGAGTTTCTGGTTTATAATTCACCCCTCCACTTT
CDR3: CASSLGEFLVYNSPLHF

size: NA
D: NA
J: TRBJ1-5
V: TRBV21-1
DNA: TGTGCCAGCAGCAAAGAGAGGGCAGGGGGCAAGAATCAGCCCCAGCATTTT
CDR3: CASSKERAGGKNQPQHF

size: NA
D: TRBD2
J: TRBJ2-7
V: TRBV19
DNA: TGTGCCAGTAGTCTAGCGGGAGGGCCGGGGGAGCAGTACTTC
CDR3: CASSLAGGPGEQYF

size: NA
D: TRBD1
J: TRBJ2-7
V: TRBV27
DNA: TGTGCCAGCAGCCAGGTCAGGGACAGTCCCTACGAGCAGTACTTC
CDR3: CASSQVRDSPYEQYF

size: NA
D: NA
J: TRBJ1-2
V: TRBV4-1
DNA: TGCGCCAGCAGCCAAGCCCCCCCCTACGGCTACACCTTC
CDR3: CASSQAPPYGYTF

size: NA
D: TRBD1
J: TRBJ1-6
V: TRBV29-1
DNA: TGCAGCGTTCAACAGGGGTTAAATTCACCCCTCCACTTT
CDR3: CSVQQGLNSPLHF

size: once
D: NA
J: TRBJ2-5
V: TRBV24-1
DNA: TGTGCCACCAGTGATGAACTAGGAGAGACCCAGTACTTC
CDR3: CATSDELGETQYF

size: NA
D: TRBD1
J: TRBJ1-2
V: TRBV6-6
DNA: TGTGCCAGCAGTCAACAGGGGACAGGGTTGTCAGGGAACTATGGCTACACCTTC
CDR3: CASSQQGTGLSGNYGYTF

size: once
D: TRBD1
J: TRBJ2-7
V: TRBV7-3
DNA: TGTGCCAGCAGCTTAACGGGGACAGGGTCCTACGAGCAGTACTTC
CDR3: CASSLTGTGSYEQYF

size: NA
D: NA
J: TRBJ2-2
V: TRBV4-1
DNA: TGCGCCAGCGCTCGGGACTCAGGCACCGGGGAGCTGTTTTTT
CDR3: CASARDSGTGELFF

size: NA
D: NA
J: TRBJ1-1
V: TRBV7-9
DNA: TGTGCCAGCAGGTTATCCTCGGTCGGCACTGAAGCTTTCTTT
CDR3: CASRLSSVGTEAFF

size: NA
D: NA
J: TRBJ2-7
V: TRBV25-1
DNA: TGTGCCAGCAGTGAATCAAGGGACACATTCTACGAGCAGTACTTC
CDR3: CASSESRDTFYEQYF

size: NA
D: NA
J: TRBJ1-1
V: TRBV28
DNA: NA
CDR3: CASILGGRAEAFF

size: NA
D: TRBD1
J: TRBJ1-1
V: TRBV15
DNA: TGTGCCACCAGCAGTCCGGGACAGAGCACTGAAGCTTTCTTT
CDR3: CATSSPGQSTEAFF

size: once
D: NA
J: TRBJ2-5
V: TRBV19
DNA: TGTGCCAGTAGTATGCGATCGGCAGGGGGGATGCGGGAGACCCAGTACTTC
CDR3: CASSMRSAGGMRETQYF